Shown below are 32 T cell receptor beta chains from a single sample sequenced in a study of T cells after yellow fever vaccination. MiXCR, applied by TCRdb to the 5' RACE reads, yields one record per CDR3 protein. The table includes approximately 15,000 distinct CDR3 sequences, roughly 8% detected once. The sample in question was PBMCs, either bulk or a sorted T-cell subset (CD4+, CD8+, memory, or dextramer-sorted; not recorded which), obtained on the day of the yellow fever booster vaccination. Source of these receptors: a man in his late teens or twenties who received the YFV17D yellow fever vaccine.

This clonotype was detected many times. J is TRBJ1-6 and V is TRBV4-3, with D hard to call. Germline values: CDR1 LGHNA, CDR2 YSLEER. The CDR3 totals 16 residues. The V gene lost 0 bases and the J gene lost 2 bases, with 8 bases spanning the gap. The CDR3 DNA reads TGCGCCAGCAGCCAAGACCAGGCCACCTATAATTCACCCCTCCACTTT. It translates to CASSQDQATYNSPLHF.

The chain employs TRBV27 and TRBJ1-2; D possibly corresponds to TRBD1 (5 bases). The V gene's germline CDR1 is MNHEY and CDR2 SMNVEV (reference sequence). CDR3 length equals 13 residues. The DNA for the CDR3 is TGTGGCTGCAGTTCGGGACGGATCTATGGCTACACCTTC. Protein: CGCSSGRIYGYTF.

This clonotype counts as medium-sized (0.01 to 0.1%). V usage is TRBV20-1 and J usage is TRBJ2-7; 8 positions match TRBD1. There are 13 residues in the CDR3. Germline values: CDR1 DFQATT, CDR2 SNEGSKA (reference sequence). V gave up 2 bases and J gave up 3 bases; unmatched junction bases: 3. CDR3: CSARHTGGYEQYF. CDR3 sequence (DNA): TGCAGTGCTAGACATACAGGGGGCTACGAGCAGTACTTC.

The sample holds many counts of this clonotype. V usage is TRBV12-3 or TRBV12-4 and J usage is TRBJ2-5; tentatively, D is TRBD2 (6 bases). V was pared by 2 bases and J by 3 bases, with 10 bases between. The CDR3 length is 14 residues. The chain's CDR3 is CASSLRGGEETQYF. CDR3 sequence (DNA): TGTGCCAGCAGTTTAAGGGGAGGTGAAGAGACCCAGTACTTC.

By proportion, this clonotype is medium-sized (0.01 to 0.1%). The J gene is TRBJ2-3, the V gene TRBV2, with 13 bases that match TRBD2. J lost 14 bases, V lost 7 bases, and 9 bases had no gene match. This CDR3 is built from 13 residues. The germline CDR1 and CDR2 sequences are SNHLY and FYNNEI. The CDR3 DNA is TGTGCCAGCATTGGACTAGCGGGGGCACGGAGGTATTTT. It codes for CASIGLAGARRYF.

This clonotype is medium-sized in the sample. The chain is built from TRBV7-6 and TRBJ1-1; tentative D call: TRBD1 (6 bases). Germline assignment: CDR1 SGHVS and CDR2 FNYEAQ. V was pared by 9 bases and J by 1 base, with 12 bases between. This CDR3 contains 13 residues. This CDR3 is CASQGHQNTEAFF. Written as DNA, the CDR3 is TGTGCCAGTCAGGGACACCAGAACACTGAAGCTTTCTTT.

This clonotype was found many times. The V and J genes are TRBV6-2 or TRBV6-3 and TRBJ2-2; the match to TRBD2 covers 7 bases. CDR3 length: 15 amino acids. The junction had 7 bases not matched to a gene; V was cut back by 3 bases and J by 6 bases. In germline, CDR1 is MNHEY, CDR2 SVGEGT. The CDR3 loop is CASSYPRGRAGELFF. CDR3 in DNA: TGTGCCAGCAGTTATCCGCGGGGGAGGGCCGGGGAGCTGTTTTTT.

This clonotype is judged medium-sized (0.01 to 0.1%). The chain uses TRBV7-2 and TRBJ2-3; no clear D gene. Germline CDR1 is SGHTA and CDR2 is FQGNSA. The CDR3 sequence is 13 residues long. The V end was cut by 3 bases, the J end by 4 bases, with 8 bases between. This CDR3 reads CASSFRFPDTQYF. The CDR3, as DNA: TGTGCCAGCAGCTTCAGGTTCCCAGATACGCAGTATTTT.

This clonotype was observed at least ten times. The V and J genes are TRBV11-2 and TRBJ1-1, with a weak D call TRBD1 (6 bases). The CDR3 consists of 13 residues. The V gene lost 5 bases and the J gene lost 12 bases, with 19 bases spanning the gap. Germline V lookup: CDR1 SGHAT, CDR2 FQNNGV. The CDR3 region is CASSNVGAPLPFF. CDR3 DNA sequence: TGTGCCAGCAGCAATGTGGGGGCCCCCCTACCTTTCTTT. Using reference TRBV11-2 and TRBJ1-1 for the parts outside the CDR3, the full variable domain is EAGVAQSPRYKIIEKRQSVAFWCNPISGHATLYWYQQILGQGPKLLIQFQNNGVVDDSQLPKDRFSAERLKGVDSTLKIQPAKLEDSAVYLCASSNVGAPLPFFGQGTRLTVV.

This clonotype is medium-sized. The rearrangement links TRBV20-1 to TRBJ2-5; 7 bases match TRBD1. Trimming at V came to 3 bases and at J to 5 bases, leaving 9 bases not matched to a gene. Germline values: CDR1 DFQATT, CDR2 SNEGSKA (reference sequence). This CDR3 comprises 14 residues. The CDR3, as DNA: TGCAGTGCTAGGCTCGGTGACAGGGTCGAGACCCAGTACTTC. Amino acids: CSARLGDRVETQYF.

The chain uses TRBV10-3 and TRBJ2-7, with TRBD2 matching 9 bases. Germline assignment: CDR1 ENHRY and CDR2 SYGVKD. There are 17 residues in the CDR3. V was clipped by 4 bases and J by 2 bases; unmatched bases: 12. CDR3 bases: TGTGCCATCAGTGCACAACTAGCGGGTGTTCTAACCTACGAGCAGTACTTC. Its translation is CAISAQLAGVLTYEQYF.

This clonotype has ten or more counts. The rearrangement joins TRBV2 to TRBJ1-1; TRBD1 aligns across 7 bases. After removal of 7 bases from V and 11 bases from J, the junction contained 16 bases not matched to a gene. The CDR3 is made up of 14 amino acids. The V gene's germline CDR1 is SNHLY and CDR2 FYNNEI. The CDR3 region is CASKLQGPPAGAFF. The CDR3 region has the DNA TGTGCCAGCAAATTACAGGGGCCGCCCGCGGGGGCTTTCTTT.

This clonotype was detected ten times or more. The rearrangement links TRBV5-1 to TRBJ1-1; maybe TRBD1 (6 bases). Per the germline V gene, CDR1 is SGHRS and CDR2 is YFSETQ. CDR3 size: 14 residues. The V end was cut by 3 bases, the J end by 1 base, with 10 bases between. CDR3 region: CASSWGAENTEAFF. CDR3 in DNA: TGCGCCAGCAGCTGGGGGGCTGAGAACACTGAAGCTTTCTTT.

V is TRBV20-1 and J is TRBJ2-1; TRBD2 aligns across 9 bases. V shed 6 bases and J 6 bases; nucleotides not matched to a gene: 12. This CDR3 region has 15 residues. The V gene's germline CDR1 is DFQATT and CDR2 SNEGSKA (reference sequence). The CDR3 sequence: CSAQTASGGSNEQFF. The DNA of the CDR3 is TGCAGTGCACAGACGGCGAGCGGGGGGTCCAATGAGCAGTTCTTC.

This clonotype was recorded at least ten times. Written as DNA, the CDR3 is TGTGCCAGCACCCCCCATGACACCGGGGAGCTGTTTTTT. It specifies CASTPHDTGELFF. The chain is built from TRBV28 and TRBJ2-2; D remains ambiguous. Trimming stripped 7 bases from V and 3 bases from J, with 9 bases between. The CDR3 runs 13 residues. Germline V lookup: CDR1 MDHEN, CDR2 SYDVKM.

This clonotype is medium-sized. This chain links TRBV3-1 with TRBJ2-7, with a tentative D call TRBD2 (6 bases). Germline CDR1 and CDR2: LGHDT and YNNKEL (reference sequence). The CDR3 runs to 13 residues. The V gene lost 0 bases and the J gene lost 12 bases, with 15 bases spanning the gap. CDR3 bases: TGTGCCAGCAGCCAAGAACTAGCAGGACGGTCGTACTTC. Its protein is CASSQELAGRSYF.

In this sample, this clonotype turned up many times. This chain uses TRBV12-3 or TRBV12-4 with TRBJ2-3, with a possible D match to TRBD1 (6 bases). This CDR3 contains 17 residues. Deletions cut 4 bases from V and 6 bases from J, with 23 bases between. As DNA, the CDR3 is TGTGCCAGCAGTTCCCTGGGCAGGGGCCTTCTTGTGGATACGCAGTATTTT. As protein: CASSSLGRGLLVDTQYF.

In its sample, this clonotype was seen many times. The chain joins TRBV20-1 to TRBJ1-5; D is undetermined. Germline CDR1 and CDR2: DFQATT and SNEGSKA (reference sequence). The V gene lost 3 bases and the J gene lost 3 bases, with 12 bases spanning the gap. CDR3 size: 14 residues. The CDR3 DNA reads TGCAGTGCTAGCACATTAGGAAACAATCAGCCCCAGCATTTT. It specifies CSASTLGNNQPQHF.

There are many counts of this clonotype. The V and J genes are TRBV19 and TRBJ2-7; D call uncertain. From germline, CDR1 is LNHDA and CDR2 SQIVND (reference sequence). This CDR3 has 14 residues. V dropped 2 bases and J dropped 0 bases, with 8 bases sitting between them. The CDR3 DNA reads as TGTGCCAGTAGTATACGTGTATACTCCTACGAGCAGTACTTC. It specifies CASSIRVYSYEQYF.

This clonotype has ten or more counts. The DNA of the CDR3 is TGTGCCAGCACCGTGGGGACGGAGGATCAGCCCCAGCATTTT. This gives the protein CASTVGTEDQPQHF. The chain carries TRBV2 and TRBJ1-5; D is perhaps TRBD1 (5 bases). The CDR3 has 14 amino acids. Trimming took off 7 bases at V and 5 bases at J, with 15 bases between the two ends. The germline V gene has CDR1 SNHLY and CDR2 FYNNEI.

This clonotype was counted ten times or more. This rearrangement joins TRBV6-2 or TRBV6-3 to TRBJ1-2, with a tentative D call TRBD1 (5 bases). From germline, CDR1 is MNHEY and CDR2 SVGEGT. V lost 5 bases and J 10 bases, leaving 11 bases between the germline ends. This CDR3 is 11 amino acids long. CDR3 sequence reads: CASSQGRAYTF. In DNA, the CDR3 is TGTGCCAGCAGTCAGGGTCGTGCCTACACCTTC.

There are many counts of this clonotype. The chain is built from TRBV11-1 and TRBJ1-3; TRBD1 is a possible D gene (6 bases). Germline V lookup: CDR1 SGHAT, CDR2 FQDESV (reference sequence). This CDR3 spans 14 amino acids. V lost 2 bases and J 4 bases, leaving 9 bases between the germline ends. CDR3 sequence (DNA): TGTGCCAGCAGCTTATCAGGGGACGGAAACACCATATATTTT. Encoded protein: CASSLSGDGNTIYF.

This clonotype occurred many times. The V gene is TRBV12-3 or TRBV12-4, the J gene TRBJ1-5; 9 bases agree with TRBD1. This CDR3 has 15 residues. V lost 5 bases and J lost 4; bases outside the gene matches: 6. The chain's CDR3 is CASSPDGTGNQPQHF. Written as DNA, the CDR3 is TGTGCCAGCAGTCCAGACGGGACAGGGAATCAGCCCCAGCATTTT.

This clonotype was picked up many times. CDR3 nucleotides: TGTGCCTGGAGTGTAGGAGGTGGGACAGGGACCCAGTACTTC. As protein: CAWSVGGGTGTQYF. The chain couples TRBV30 to TRBJ2-5, with 8 bases aligning to TRBD1. The CDR3 runs 14 residues. Per germline, CDR1 GTSNPN and CDR2 SVGIG (reference sequence). V trimming: 0 bases; J trimming: 7 bases; junction bases outside the gene matches: 7.

This clonotype was found many times. V is TRBV11-1 and J is TRBJ1-1; D gene unclear. With 3 bases removed from V and 4 bases from J, the gap between germline ends came to 12 bases. Germline CDR1 reads SGHAT; CDR2 reads FQDESV (reference sequence). CDR3 size: 14 residues. CDR3 amino acids: CASSFRRLATEAFF. CDR3 in DNA: TGTGCCAGCAGCTTCCGACGGCTGGCCACTGAAGCTTTCTTT.

This clonotype has ten or more counts. The chain links TRBV7-6 to TRBJ1-1; no clear D gene. There are 14 residues in the CDR3. V was clipped by 5 bases and J by 0 bases, with 10 bases between them. Germline V gives CDR1 SGHVS, CDR2 FNYEAQ. Written as DNA, the CDR3 is TGTGCCAGCAGCCCGCAAGGAATGAACACTGAAGCTTTCTTT. Translated, it gives CASSPQGMNTEAFF.

This clonotype showed up many times. This sequence joins TRBV7-8 and TRBJ1-5; 7 positions match TRBD1. Looked up from germline, CDR1 is SGHVS and CDR2 is FQNEAQ. This CDR3 region has 13 residues. Trimming at V came to 5 bases and at J to 5 bases, leaving 3 bases not matched to a gene. Here the CDR3 reads CASSRTGDQPQHF. The CDR3 DNA follows: TGTGCCAGCAGCCGCACAGGGGATCAGCCCCAGCATTTT.

The table lists this clonotype with many counts. The gene calls are TRBV6-5 and TRBJ1-2, with D unresolved. Trimming cost V 4 bases and J 4 bases, with 10 bases left between them. This CDR3 has 13 amino acids. The germline V gene has CDR1 MNHEY and CDR2 SVGAGI. In DNA, the CDR3 is TGTGCCAGCAGTTCCGACGGACCCTATGGCTACACCTTC. Its protein product is CASSSDGPYGYTF.

Judged by abundance, this clonotype is medium-sized (0.01 to 0.1%). The chain couples TRBV24-1 to TRBJ2-2; no reliable D call. Per the germline V gene, CDR1 is KGHDR and CDR2 is SFDVKD. Trimming pared 7 bases from V and 1 base from J, leaving 9 bases between. The CDR3 consists of 14 residues. The DNA for the CDR3 is TGTGCCACCAGGAGCCCAGAGAACACCGGGGAGCTGTTTTTT. It yields the protein CATRSPENTGELFF.

In this sample, this clonotype is medium-sized. The J gene is TRBJ2-1, the V gene TRBV7-3; 8 positions agree with TRBD2. The V segment lost 2 bases and the J segment 10 bases; nucleotides outside the gene matches: 7. This CDR3 has 14 residues. Germline CDR1 is SGHTA and CDR2 is FQGTGA. The CDR3: CASSLAGGVWEQFF. CDR3 DNA sequence: TGTGCCAGCAGCTTAGCGGGGGGAGTTTGGGAGCAGTTCTTC.

Ten or more counts support this clonotype. The genes are TRBV5-1 and TRBJ1-5, with 9 bases aligning to TRBD1. The trim removed 4 bases at V and 3 bases at J, leaving 5 bases unmatched. The germline CDR1 and CDR2 sequences are SGHRS and YFSETQ. The CDR3 extends over 15 amino acids. CDR3 sequence reads: CASSVGTGYNQPQHF. DNA for the CDR3: TGCGCCAGCAGCGTAGGGACAGGGTACAATCAGCCCCAGCATTTT.

This clonotype was picked up many times. This chain links TRBV12-3 or TRBV12-4 with TRBJ1-1, with D perhaps TRBD1 (6 bases). CDR3 size: 13 residues. V lost 4 bases to trimming and J lost 4 bases, with 10 bases between them. The CDR3 bases are TGTGCCAGCAGTTCCCAACAGGGCACTGAAGCTTTCTTT. Amino acid sequence: CASSSQQGTEAFF.